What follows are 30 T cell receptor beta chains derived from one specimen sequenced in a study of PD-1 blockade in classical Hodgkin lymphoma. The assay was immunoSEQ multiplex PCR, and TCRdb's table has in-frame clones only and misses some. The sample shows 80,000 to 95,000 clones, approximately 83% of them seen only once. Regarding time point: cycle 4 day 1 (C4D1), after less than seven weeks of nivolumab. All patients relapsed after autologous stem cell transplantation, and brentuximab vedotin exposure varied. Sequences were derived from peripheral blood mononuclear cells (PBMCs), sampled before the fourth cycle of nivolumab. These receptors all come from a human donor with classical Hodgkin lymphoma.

CDR3 bases: TGTGCCAGCAGCCCGATCCAGGGTCTCTCGCTTGGGGAGCAGTACTTC. It is translated as CASSPIQGLSLGEQYF. The chain couples TRBV5-4 to TRBJ2-7; D possibly corresponds to TRBD1 (5 bases). Per germline, CDR1 SGHNT and CDR2 YYREEE (reference sequence). V was cut by 4 bases and J by 7 bases, with 24 bases left in between. This CDR3 spans 16 amino acids.

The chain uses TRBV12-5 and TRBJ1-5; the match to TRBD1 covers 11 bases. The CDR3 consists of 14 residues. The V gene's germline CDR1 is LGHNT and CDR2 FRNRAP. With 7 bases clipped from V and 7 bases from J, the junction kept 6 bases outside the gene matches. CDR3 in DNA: TGTGCTAGTGCCGGACAGGGGGCGAGGCAGCCCCAGCATTTT. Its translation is CASAGQGARQPQHF.

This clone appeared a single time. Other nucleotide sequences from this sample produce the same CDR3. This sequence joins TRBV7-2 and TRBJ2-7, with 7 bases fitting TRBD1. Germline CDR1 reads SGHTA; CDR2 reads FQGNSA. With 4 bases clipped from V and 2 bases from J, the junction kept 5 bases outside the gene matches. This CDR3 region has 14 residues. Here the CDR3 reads CASSWTGDTYEQYF. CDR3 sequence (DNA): TGTGCCAGCAGCTGGACAGGCGACACCTACGAGCAGTACTTC.

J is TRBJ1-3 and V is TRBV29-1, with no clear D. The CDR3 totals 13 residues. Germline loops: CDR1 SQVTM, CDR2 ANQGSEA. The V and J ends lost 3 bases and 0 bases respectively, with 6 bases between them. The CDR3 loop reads CSVEPSSGNTIYF. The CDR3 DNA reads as TGCAGCGTTGAGCCCTCCTCTGGAAACACCATATATTTT.

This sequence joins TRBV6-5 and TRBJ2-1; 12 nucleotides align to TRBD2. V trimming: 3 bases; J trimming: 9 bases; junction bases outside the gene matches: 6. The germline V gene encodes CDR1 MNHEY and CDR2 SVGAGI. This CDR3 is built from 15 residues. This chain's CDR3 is CASSYKLAGGAEQFF. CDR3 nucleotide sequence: TGTGCCAGCAGTTATAAACTAGCGGGAGGCGCTGAGCAGTTCTTC.

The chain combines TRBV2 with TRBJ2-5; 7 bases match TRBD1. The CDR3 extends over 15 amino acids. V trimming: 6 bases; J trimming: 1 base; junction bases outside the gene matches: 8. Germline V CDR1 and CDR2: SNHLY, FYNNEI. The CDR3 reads CASRTGHGLQETQYF. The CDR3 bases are TGTGCCAGCAGGACAGGGCACGGGCTCCAAGAGACCCAGTACTTC.

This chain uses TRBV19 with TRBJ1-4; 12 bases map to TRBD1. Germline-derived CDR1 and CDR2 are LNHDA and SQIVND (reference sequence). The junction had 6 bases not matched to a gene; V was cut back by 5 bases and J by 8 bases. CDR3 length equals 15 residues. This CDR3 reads CASSVSGTGGEKLFF. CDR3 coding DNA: TGTGCCAGTAGTGTCTCCGGGACAGGGGGCGAAAAACTGTTTTTT.

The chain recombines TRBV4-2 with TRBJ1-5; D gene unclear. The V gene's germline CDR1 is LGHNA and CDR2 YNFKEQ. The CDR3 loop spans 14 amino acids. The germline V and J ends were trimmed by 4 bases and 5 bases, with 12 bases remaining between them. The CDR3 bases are TGTGCCAGCAGCCCGCCTGGCCCCTATCAGCCCCAGCATTTT. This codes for CASSPPGPYQPQHF.

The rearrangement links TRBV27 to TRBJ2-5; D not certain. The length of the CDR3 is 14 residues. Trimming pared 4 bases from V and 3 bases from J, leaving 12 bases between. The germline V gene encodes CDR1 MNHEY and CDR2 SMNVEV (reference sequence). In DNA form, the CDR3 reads TGTGCCAGCAGTTCTCCCTGGTCCGAAGAGACCCAGTACTTC. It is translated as CASSSPWSEETQYF.

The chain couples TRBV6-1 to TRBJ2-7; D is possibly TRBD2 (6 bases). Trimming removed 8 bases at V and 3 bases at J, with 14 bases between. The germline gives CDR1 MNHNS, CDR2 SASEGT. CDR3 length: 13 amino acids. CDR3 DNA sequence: TGTGCCAGCGCCAATCGGGGACTCTACGAGCAGTACTTC. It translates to CASANRGLYEQYF.

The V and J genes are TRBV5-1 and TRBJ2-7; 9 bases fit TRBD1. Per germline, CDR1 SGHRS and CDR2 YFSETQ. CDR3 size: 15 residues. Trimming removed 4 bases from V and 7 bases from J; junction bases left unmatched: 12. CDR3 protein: CASSLPGQGPLEQYF. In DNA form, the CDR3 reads TGCGCCAGCAGCCTCCCGGGACAGGGACCCCTGGAGCAGTACTTC.

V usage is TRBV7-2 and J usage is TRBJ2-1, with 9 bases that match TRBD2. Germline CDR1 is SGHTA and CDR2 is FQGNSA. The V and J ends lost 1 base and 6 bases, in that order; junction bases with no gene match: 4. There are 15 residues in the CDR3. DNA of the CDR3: TGTGCCAGCAGCTTAGTTGCGGGAGGGCTCAATGAGCAGTTCTTC. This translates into CASSLVAGGLNEQFF.

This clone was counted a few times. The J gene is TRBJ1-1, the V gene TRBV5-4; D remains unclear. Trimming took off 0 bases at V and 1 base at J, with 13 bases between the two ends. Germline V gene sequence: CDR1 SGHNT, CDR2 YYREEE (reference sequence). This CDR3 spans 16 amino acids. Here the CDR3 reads CASSLEGTGPNTEAFF. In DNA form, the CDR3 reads TGTGCCAGCAGCTTGGAAGGCACGGGCCCGAACACTGAAGCTTTCTTT.

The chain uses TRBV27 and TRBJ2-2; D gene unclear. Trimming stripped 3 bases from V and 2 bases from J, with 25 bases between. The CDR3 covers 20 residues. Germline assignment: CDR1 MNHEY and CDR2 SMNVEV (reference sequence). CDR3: CASSLKGWFGGLFNTGELFF. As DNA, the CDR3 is TGTGCCAGCAGTTTGAAGGGTTGGTTTGGCGGTCTTTTTAACACCGGGGAGCTGTTTTTT.

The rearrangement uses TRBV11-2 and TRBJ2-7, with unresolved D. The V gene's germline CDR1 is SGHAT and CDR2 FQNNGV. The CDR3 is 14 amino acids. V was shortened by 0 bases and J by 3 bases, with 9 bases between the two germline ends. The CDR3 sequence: CASSLELRDYEQYF. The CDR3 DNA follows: TGTGCCAGCAGCTTAGAACTTAGGGACTACGAGCAGTACTTC.

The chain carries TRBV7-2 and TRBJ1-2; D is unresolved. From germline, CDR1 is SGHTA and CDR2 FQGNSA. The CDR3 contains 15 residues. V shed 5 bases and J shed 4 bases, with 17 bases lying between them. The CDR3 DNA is TGTGCCAGCAGCCCGTATCCCTTAAGTCGCTATGGCTACACCTTC. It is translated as CASSPYPLSRYGYTF.

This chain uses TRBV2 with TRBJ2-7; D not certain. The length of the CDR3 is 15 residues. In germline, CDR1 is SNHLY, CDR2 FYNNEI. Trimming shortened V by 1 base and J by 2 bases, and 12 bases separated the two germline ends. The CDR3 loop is CASSEGATTPYEQYF. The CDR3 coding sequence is TGTGCCAGCAGTGAAGGCGCGACAACCCCCTACGAGCAGTACTTC.

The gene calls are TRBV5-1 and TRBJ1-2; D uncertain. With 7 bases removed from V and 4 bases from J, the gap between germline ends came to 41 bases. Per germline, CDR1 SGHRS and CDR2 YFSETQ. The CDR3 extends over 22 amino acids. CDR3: CASALTSVRKTYAVRKTYGYTF. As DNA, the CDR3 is TGCGCCAGCGCCCTCACATCGGTTCGAAAGACCTATGCGGTTCGAAAGACCTATGGCTACACCTTC.

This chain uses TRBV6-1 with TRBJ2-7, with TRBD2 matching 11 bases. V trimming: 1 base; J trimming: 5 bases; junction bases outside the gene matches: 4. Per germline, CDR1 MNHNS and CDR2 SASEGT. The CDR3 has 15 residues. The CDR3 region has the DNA TGTGCCAGCAGTGAAGTTATACTAGCGGGAGACGAGCAGTACTTC. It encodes CASSEVILAGDEQYF.

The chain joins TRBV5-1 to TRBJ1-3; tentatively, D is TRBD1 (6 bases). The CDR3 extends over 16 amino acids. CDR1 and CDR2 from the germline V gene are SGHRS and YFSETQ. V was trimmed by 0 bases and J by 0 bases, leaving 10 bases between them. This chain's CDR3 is CASSLDRVGSGNTIYF. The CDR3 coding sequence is TGCGCCAGCAGCTTGGACAGGGTAGGCTCTGGAAACACCATATATTTT.

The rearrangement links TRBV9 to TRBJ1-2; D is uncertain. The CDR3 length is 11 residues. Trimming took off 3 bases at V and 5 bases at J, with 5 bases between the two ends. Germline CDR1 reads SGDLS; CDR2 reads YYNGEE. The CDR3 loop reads CASSGLYGYTF. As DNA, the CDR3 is TGTGCCAGCAGCGGTCTGTATGGCTACACCTTC. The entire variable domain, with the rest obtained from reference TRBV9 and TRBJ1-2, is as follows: DSGVTQTPKHLITATGQRVTLRCSPRSGDLSVYWYQQSLDQGLQFLIQYYNGEERAKGNILERFSAQQFPDLHSELNLSSLELGDSALYFCASSGLYGYTFGSGTRLTVV.

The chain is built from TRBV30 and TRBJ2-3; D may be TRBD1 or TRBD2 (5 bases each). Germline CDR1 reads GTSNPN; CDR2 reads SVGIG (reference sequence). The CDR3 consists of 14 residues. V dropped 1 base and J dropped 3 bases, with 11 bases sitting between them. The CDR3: CAWSAGTFTDTQYF. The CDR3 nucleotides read TGTGCCTGGAGTGCTGGGACCTTTACAGATACGCAGTATTTT.

This CDR3 reads CASSPGVGYTF. The CDR3 nucleotides are TGTGCCAGCTCACCGGGGGTTGGCTACACCTTC. The V call is TRBV18, the J call TRBJ1-2, with D maybe TRBD1 (5 bases). This CDR3 has 11 residues. Germline loops: CDR1 KGHSH, CDR2 LQKENI. With 3 bases removed from V and 7 bases from J, the gap between germline ends came to 6 bases.

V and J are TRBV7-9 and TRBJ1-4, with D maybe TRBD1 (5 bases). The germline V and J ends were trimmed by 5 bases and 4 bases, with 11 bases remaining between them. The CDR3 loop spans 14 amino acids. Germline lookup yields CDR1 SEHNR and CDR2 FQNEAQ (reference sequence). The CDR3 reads CASSPTAVNEKLFF. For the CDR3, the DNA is TGTGCCAGCAGCCCGACAGCAGTTAATGAAAAACTGTTTTTT.

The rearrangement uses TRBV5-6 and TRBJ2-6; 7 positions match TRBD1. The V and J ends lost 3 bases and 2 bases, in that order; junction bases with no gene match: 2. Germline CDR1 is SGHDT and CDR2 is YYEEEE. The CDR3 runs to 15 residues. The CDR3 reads CASSSQGPGANVLTF. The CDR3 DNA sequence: TGTGCCAGCAGCTCACAGGGGCCTGGGGCCAACGTCCTGACTTTC.

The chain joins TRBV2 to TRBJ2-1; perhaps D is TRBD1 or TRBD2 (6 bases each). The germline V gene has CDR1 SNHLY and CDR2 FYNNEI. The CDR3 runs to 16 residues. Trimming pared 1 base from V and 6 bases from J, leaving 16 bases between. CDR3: CASSEDLGGAGNEQFF. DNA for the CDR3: TGTGCCAGCAGTGAAGATTTGGGGGGCGCGGGCAATGAGCAGTTCTTC.

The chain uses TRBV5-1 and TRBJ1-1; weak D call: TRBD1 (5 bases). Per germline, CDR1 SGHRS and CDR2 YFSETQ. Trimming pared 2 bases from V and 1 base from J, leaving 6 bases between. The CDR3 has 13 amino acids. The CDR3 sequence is CASSFGQNTEAFF. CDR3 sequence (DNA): TGCGCCAGCAGCTTCGGACAGAACACTGAAGCTTTCTTT.

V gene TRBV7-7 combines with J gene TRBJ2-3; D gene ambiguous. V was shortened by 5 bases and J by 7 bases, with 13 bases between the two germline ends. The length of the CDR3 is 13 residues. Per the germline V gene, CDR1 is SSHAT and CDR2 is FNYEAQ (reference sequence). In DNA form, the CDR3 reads TGTGCCAGCAGCCGCGGAGCCCCAAATACGCAGTATTTT. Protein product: CASSRGAPNTQYF.

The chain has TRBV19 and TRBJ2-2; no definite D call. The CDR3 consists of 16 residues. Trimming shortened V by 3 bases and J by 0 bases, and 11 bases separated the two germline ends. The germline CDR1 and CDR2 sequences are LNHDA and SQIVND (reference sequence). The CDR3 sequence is CASSMRPGPNTGELFF. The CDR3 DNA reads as TGTGCCAGTAGTATGAGGCCTGGGCCGAACACCGGGGAGCTGTTTTTT.

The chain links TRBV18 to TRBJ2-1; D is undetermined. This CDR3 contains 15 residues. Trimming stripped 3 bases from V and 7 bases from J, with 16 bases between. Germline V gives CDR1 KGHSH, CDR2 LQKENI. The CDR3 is CASSPTTAEVNEQFF. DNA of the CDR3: TGTGCCAGCTCACCTACGACTGCTGAGGTGAATGAGCAGTTCTTC.